Ten or more counts support the clone carrying this T cell receptor (beta chain). These data originate in a study of T cells in Graves' hyperthyroidism and ophthalmopathy. Study context: The initial diagnosis was the point when peripheral blood was collected, ahead of any treatment.

Germline CDR1 and CDR2: LNHDA and SQIVND (reference sequence). This CDR3 contains 12 residues. V was trimmed by 10 bases and J by 2 bases, leaving 11 bases between them. Uncontrolled infection, other autoimmune disease, pregnancy or lactation barred patients from enrollment. Amplification targeted TCR beta CDR3 regions from RNA transcripts. The study used the HTBI primer set for a first-round RT-PCR of the TCR CDR3. From the multiplex PCR reads, TCRdb called clonotypes with MiXCR, one entry per CDR3 protein. Altogether around 800,000 distinct CDR3 sequences are present, 38% being singletons, with the ten largest covering roughly 8.3%.

Sequencing was carried out using blood. The receptor's source is a man between 18 and 29 years old with Graves' hyperthyroidism. The chain links TRBV19 to TRBJ1-2, with a tentative D call TRBD1 (6 bases). The CDR3 region has the DNA TGTGCCATTCTGGACAGCAACTATGGCTACACCTTC. As protein: CAILDSNYGYTF.